Shown below are 9 T cell receptor beta chains from a single sample sequenced in a study of blood T cell repertoires in COVID-19. Some clones are missing from TCRdb's copy, which holds only in-frame ones; the method was immunoSEQ multiplex PCR. The sample lists a few thousand clones; 70% were seen once. Sequenced sample: peripheral blood. The receptor source for this set is a man in his 70s with active COVID-19.

V gene TRBV9 combines with J gene TRBJ2-7; 7 bases line up with TRBD1. Germline assignment: CDR1 SGDLS and CDR2 YYNGEE. The CDR3 spans 14 residues. Losses at the gene ends were 2 bases for V and 4 bases for J; bases not matched to a gene: 6. The CDR3 is CASSVGTQGYEQYF. The CDR3 DNA reads TGTGCCAGCAGCGTGGGGACACAGGGGTACGAGCAGTACTTC.

This chain connects TRBV7-7 to TRBJ2-3; 10 bases are a match to TRBD2. CDR1 is SSHAT and CDR2 is FNYEAQ in the germline V gene (reference sequence). The J segment lost 4 bases and the V segment lost 2 bases, leaving 6 bases of the junction unmatched. There are 16 residues in the CDR3. The CDR3 DNA follows: TGTGCCAGCAGCTTATCCCCAGCGGGGGGGGCAGATACGCAGTATTTT. Its translation: CASSLSPAGGADTQYF.

The chain links TRBV7-8 to TRBJ1-6, with D possibly matching TRBD1 (5 bases). The V gene's germline CDR1 is SGHVS and CDR2 FQNEAQ. CDR3 length equals 16 residues. V was cut by 1 base and J by 9 bases, with 16 bases left in between. CDR3 in amino acids: CASSLVSASTGSPLHF. The CDR3 DNA sequence: TGTGCCAGCAGCTTAGTTTCAGCGTCTACAGGTTCACCCCTCCACTTT. Together with reference TRBV7-8 and TRBJ1-6, the CDR3 gives the full variable domain: GAGVSQSPRYKVAKRGQDVALRCDPISGHVSLFWYQQALGQGPEFLTYFQNEAQLDKSGLPSDRFFAERPEGSVSTLKIQRTQQEDSAVYLCASSLVSASTGSPLHFGNGTRLTVT.

V is TRBV27 and J is TRBJ2-1; 9 positions match TRBD2. V shed 11 bases and J 6 bases; nucleotides not matched to a gene: 5. This CDR3 is 12 amino acids long. The germline CDR1 and CDR2 sequences are MNHEY and SMNVEV (reference sequence). This chain's CDR3 is CACGRASNEQFF. In DNA, the CDR3 is TGTGCCTGCGGGAGGGCCAGCAATGAGCAGTTCTTC.

The rearrangement links TRBV27 to TRBJ1-2, with 9 bases aligning to TRBD1. The CDR3 is made up of 14 amino acids. The germline V gene has CDR1 MNHEY and CDR2 SMNVEV (reference sequence). V trimming: 3 bases; J trimming: 5 bases; junction bases outside the gene matches: 4. CDR3 in amino acids: CASSLGGQGYGYTF. For the CDR3, the DNA is TGTGCCAGCAGTTTGGGGGGACAGGGATATGGCTACACCTTC.

The V and J genes are TRBV7-6 and TRBJ2-6; D is possibly TRBD2 (5 bases). Germline V CDR1 and CDR2: SGHVS, FNYEAQ. This CDR3 has 14 residues. The V gene lost 5 bases and the J gene lost 3 bases, with 8 bases spanning the gap. The CDR3 DNA sequence: TGTGCCAGCAGCACGGGAATTGGGGCCAACGTCCTGACTTTC. Its translation is CASSTGIGANVLTF.

The CDR3 DNA sequence: TGTGCCAGTAGTATAACAGGGAGGGGTGATTCACCCCTCCACTTT. It encodes CASSITGRGDSPLHF. The chain uses TRBV19 and TRBJ1-6, with a tentative D call TRBD1 (6 bases). Germline values: CDR1 LNHDA, CDR2 SQIVND (reference sequence). This CDR3 spans 15 amino acids. The V end was cut by 2 bases, the J end by 8 bases, with 13 bases between. The variable domain in full, completed from reference TRBV19 and TRBJ1-6, reads DGGITQSPKYLFRKEGQNVTLSCEQNLNHDAMYWYRQDPGQGLRLIYYSQIVNDFQKGDIAEGYSVSREKKESFPLTVTSAQKNPTAFYLCASSITGRGDSPLHFGNGTRLTVT.

The rearrangement links TRBV9 to TRBJ2-1; 11 bases match TRBD2. V trimming: 6 bases; J trimming: 8 bases; junction bases outside the gene matches: 7. The CDR3 runs to 14 residues. Germline CDR1 is SGDLS and CDR2 is YYNGEE. CDR3 sequence reads: CASTVLLAGDEQFF. The CDR3 nucleotides read TGTGCCAGCACCGTCTTACTAGCGGGAGATGAGCAGTTCTTC.

V gene TRBV2 combines with J gene TRBJ2-3; D possibly corresponds to TRBD2 (5 bases). V lost 4 bases, J lost 6 bases, and 14 bases lay in between. This CDR3 spans 14 amino acids. CDR1 and CDR2 from the germline V gene are SNHLY and FYNNEI. DNA for the CDR3: TGTGCCAGCAGTGTTATGGACTCGGGTGATACGCAGTATTTT. Its protein is CASSVMDSGDTQYF.